This is a list of T cell receptor beta chains from one sample in a study of beta chain features in type 1 diabetes. Assay: immunoSEQ multiplex PCR; the TCRdb copy retains only in-frame clones and omits some. The sample has 350,000 or so clones, less than 20% seen once. Sequencing used naive CD4+ T cells from blood. Receptors were obtained from a woman between 18 and 29 years old in good health. CDR3s include the opening cysteine and the closing phenylalanine or tryptophan. A D gene is named only where the DNA matches it firmly. Clone size appears in some rows only: once, few, many, or a class for an expanded clone.

13	NA	NA	TRBV7-9	TRBJ1-1	TGTGCCAGCAGCTCTCAGCGGGACACTGAAGCTTTCTTT	CASSSQRDTEAFF
15	NA	few	TRBV4-1	TRBJ1-2	TGCGCCAGCAGCCAAGATGCAGGGGCCTATTATGGCTACACCTTC	CASSQDAGAYYGYTF
13	TRBD1	few	TRBV30	TRBJ2-5	TGTGCCCTAGGGGACAGGGGACAAGAGACCCAGTACTTC	CALGDRGQETQYF
14	NA	few	TRBV7-9	TRBJ2-7	TGTGCCAGCAGCTCGGGACACGTCTCCTACGAGCAGTACTTC	CASSSGHVSYEQYF
13	NA	few	TRBV7-2	TRBJ2-5	TGTGCCAGCCGATCCGGGAACCAAGAGACCCAGTACTTC	CASRSGNQETQYF
13	NA	NA	TRBV7-2	TRBJ2-5	TGTGCCAGCAGCTTCAGGGAAGAGGAGACCCAGTACTTC	CASSFREEETQYF
15	NA	NA	TRBV7-8	TRBJ2-7	TGTGCCAGCAGCTTAGAGAGCGGCATAAACTACGAGCAGTACTTC	CASSLESGINYEQYF
15	TRBD1	NA	TRBV29-1	TRBJ2-5	TGCAGCGTTCTTGAGAGGGACAGGGCACAAGAGACCCAGTACTTC	CSVLERDRAQETQYF
11	NA	NA	TRBV29-1	TRBJ1-4	TGCAGCGCCCTATATGGTGAAAAACTGTTTTTT	CSALYGEKLFF
15	NA	NA	TRBV6-5	TRBJ2-7	TGTGCCAGCAGTTCTAGGAGGACTGTCTTATACGAGCAGTACTTC	CASSSRRTVLYEQYF
16	NA	few	TRBV4-3	TRBJ2-1	TGCGCCAGCAGCCGAGGTTTGAGCGGGTTCGGTGGGGAGCAGTTCTTC	CASSRGLSGFGGEQFF
14	NA	few	TRBV15	TRBJ1-2	TGTGCCACCAGCAGACTAAATTGGAACTATGGCTACACCTTC	CATSRLNWNYGYTF
18	TRBD2	few	TRBV30	TRBJ2-3	TGTGCCTGGAGTGTCAGACTAGCGGGGGTATTTTCCACGAATACGCAGTATTTT	CAWSVRLAGVFSTNTQYF
15	TRBD1	NA	TRBV7-9	TRBJ1-1	TGTGCCAGCAGCGCGCCGGGACAGGGGGTCACTGAAGCTTTCTTT	CASSAPGQGVTEAFF
16	TRBD2	NA	TRBV2	TRBJ2-7	TGTGCCAGTACACAGGGACTAGCGGGAGGGCCGGGCGAGCAGTACTTC	CASTQGLAGGPGEQYF
11	NA	NA	TRBV9	TRBJ2-7	TGTGCCAGCAGCGTAGGAAGGGGTGGGTACTTC	CASSVGRGGYF
17	TRBD1	few	TRBV11-3	TRBJ2-1	TGTGCCAGCAGCTTAGATCAGGGCAGGGGGACGAGCAATGAGCAGTTCTTC	CASSLDQGRGTSNEQFF
15	NA	NA	TRBV4-1	TRBJ2-7	TGCGCCAGCAGCCAAGTACAGACAGGTCCCTACGAGCAGTACTTC	CASSQVQTGPYEQYF
16	TRBD1	few	TRBV5-1	TRBJ1-2	TGCGCCAGCAGCCCAAGCTCCGGGACAGACTACTATGGCTACACCTTC	CASSPSSGTDYYGYTF
14	NA	once	TRBV19	TRBJ1-2	TGTGCCAGTAGTATAGACACACGCTCCTATGGCTACACCTTC	CASSIDTRSYGYTF
13	NA	NA	TRBV7-6	TRBJ2-7	TGTGCCAGCAGAGATGGACAGTCCTACGAGCAGTACTTC	CASRDGQSYEQYF
13	NA	few	TRBV6-6	TRBJ2-7	TGTGCCAGCGTTAAAGGGGACTCCTACGAGCAGTACTTC	CASVKGDSYEQYF
14	TRBD1	NA	TRBV11-1	TRBJ1-1	TGTGCCAGCAGCAGACGGGACAGGAACACTGAAGCTTTCTTT	CASSRRDRNTEAFF
16	TRBD2	few	TRBV9	TRBJ2-3	TGTGCCAGCAGCGTTGAAGGTAGCGGGGCGGGGAATACGCAGTATTTT	CASSVEGSGAGNTQYF
13	TRBD1	NA	TRBV29-1	TRBJ2-7	TGCAGCGTTATCAGGGGGCCATCCTACGAGCAGTACTTC	CSVIRGPSYEQYF
17	NA	NA	TRBV4-3	TRBJ2-1	TGCGCCAGCAGCCAAGATGACCTTAGGGGAACCTACAATGAGCAGTTCTTC	CASSQDDLRGTYNEQFF
14	NA	NA	TRBV5-1	TRBJ2-3	TGCGCCAGCAGCTTGGACAGCGGTACAGATACGCAGTATTTT	CASSLDSGTDTQYF
15	TRBD1	few	TRBV6-1	TRBJ2-4	TGTGCCAGCAGTGACCTGGGACAGTGGGGTAACATTCAGTACTTC	CASSDLGQWGNIQYF
13	NA	NA	TRBV7-2	TRBJ2-5	TGTGCCAGCAGAGCTACTCTCGTGGAGACCCAGTACTTC	CASRATLVETQYF
14	NA	NA	TRBV10-3	TRBJ2-3	TGTGCCAGCTGGCCGGGGGAGGTGGAAGATACGCAGTATTTT	CASWPGEVEDTQYF
13	TRBD1	few	TRBV7-3	TRBJ1-6	TGTGCCAGCAGCCCAGGACAGGGGGACCCCCTCCACTTT	CASSPGQGDPLHF
13	NA	few	TRBV6-5	TRBJ2-3	TGTGCCAGCAGTCCTAACTTCGTGGATACGCAGTATTTT	CASSPNFVDTQYF
14	NA	few	TRBV18	TRBJ2-7	TGTGCCAGCTCACCGGACACATACCCCTACGAGCAGTACTTC	CASSPDTYPYEQYF
13	NA	few	TRBV2	TRBJ1-5	TGTGCCAGCAGTGGTTTCGAGAGAGAGCCCCAGCATTTT	CASSGFEREPQHF
16	TRBD1	NA	TRBV9	TRBJ2-3	TGTGCCAGCAGCGTAGGGGGGACAGGGAGCACAGATACGCAGTATTTT	CASSVGGTGSTDTQYF
14	NA	NA	TRBV5-4	TRBJ2-3	TGTGCCAGCAGCCGAGACAGCAGCACAGATACGCAGTATTTT	CASSRDSSTDTQYF
13	TRBD2	NA	TRBV18	TRBJ2-1	TGTGCCAGCTCACTTGGGACTAACAATGAGCAGTTCTTC	CASSLGTNNEQFF
13	NA	NA	TRBV30	TRBJ2-3	TGTGCCTGGAGTAAGGGAGTCCGGGATACGCAGTATTTT	CAWSKGVRDTQYF